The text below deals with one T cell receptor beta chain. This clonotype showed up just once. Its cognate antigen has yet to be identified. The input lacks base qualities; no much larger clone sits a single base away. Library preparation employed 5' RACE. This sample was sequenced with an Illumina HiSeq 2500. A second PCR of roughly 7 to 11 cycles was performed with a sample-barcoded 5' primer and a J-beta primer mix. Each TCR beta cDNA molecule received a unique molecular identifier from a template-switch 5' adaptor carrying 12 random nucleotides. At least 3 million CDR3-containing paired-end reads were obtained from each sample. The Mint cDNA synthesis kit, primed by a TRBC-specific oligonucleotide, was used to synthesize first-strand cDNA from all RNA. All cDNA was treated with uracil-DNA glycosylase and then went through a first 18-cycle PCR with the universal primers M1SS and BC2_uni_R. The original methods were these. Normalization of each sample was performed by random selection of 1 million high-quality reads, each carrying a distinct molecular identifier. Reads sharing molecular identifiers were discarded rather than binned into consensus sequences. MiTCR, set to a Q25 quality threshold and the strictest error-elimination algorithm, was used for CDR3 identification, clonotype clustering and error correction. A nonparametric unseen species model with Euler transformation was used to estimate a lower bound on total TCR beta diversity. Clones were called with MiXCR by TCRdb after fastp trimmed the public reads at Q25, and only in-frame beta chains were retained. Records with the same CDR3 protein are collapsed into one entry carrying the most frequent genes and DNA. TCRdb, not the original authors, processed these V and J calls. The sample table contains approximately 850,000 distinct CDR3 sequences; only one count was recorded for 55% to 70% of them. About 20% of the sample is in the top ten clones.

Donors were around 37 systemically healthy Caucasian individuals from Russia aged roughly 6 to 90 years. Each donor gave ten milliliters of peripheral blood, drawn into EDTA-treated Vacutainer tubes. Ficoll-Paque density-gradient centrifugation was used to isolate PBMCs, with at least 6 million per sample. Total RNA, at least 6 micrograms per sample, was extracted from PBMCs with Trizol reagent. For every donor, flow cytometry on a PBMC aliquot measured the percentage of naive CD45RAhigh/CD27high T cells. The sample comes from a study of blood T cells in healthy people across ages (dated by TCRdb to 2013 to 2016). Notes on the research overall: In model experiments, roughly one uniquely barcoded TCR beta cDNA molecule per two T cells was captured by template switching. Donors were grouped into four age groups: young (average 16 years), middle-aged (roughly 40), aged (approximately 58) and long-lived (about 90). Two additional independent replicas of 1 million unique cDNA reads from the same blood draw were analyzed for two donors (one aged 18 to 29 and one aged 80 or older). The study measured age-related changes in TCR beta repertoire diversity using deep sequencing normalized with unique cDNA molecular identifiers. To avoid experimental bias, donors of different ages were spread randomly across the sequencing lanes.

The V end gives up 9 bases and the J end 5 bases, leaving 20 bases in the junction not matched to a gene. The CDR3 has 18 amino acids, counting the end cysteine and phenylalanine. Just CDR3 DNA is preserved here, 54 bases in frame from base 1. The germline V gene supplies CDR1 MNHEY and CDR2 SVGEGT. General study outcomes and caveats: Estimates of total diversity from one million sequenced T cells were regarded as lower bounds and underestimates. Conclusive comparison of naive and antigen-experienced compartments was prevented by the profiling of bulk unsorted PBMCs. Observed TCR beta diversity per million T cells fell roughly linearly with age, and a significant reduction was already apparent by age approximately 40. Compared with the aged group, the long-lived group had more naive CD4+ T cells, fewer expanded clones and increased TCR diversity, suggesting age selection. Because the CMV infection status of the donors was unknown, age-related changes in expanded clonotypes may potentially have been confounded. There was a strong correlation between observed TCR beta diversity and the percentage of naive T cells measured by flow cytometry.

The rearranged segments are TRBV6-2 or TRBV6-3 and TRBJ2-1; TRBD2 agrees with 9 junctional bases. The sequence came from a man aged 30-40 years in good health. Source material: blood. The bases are TGTGCCAGTGGAACGGGACTAGCTACTCGGGGGGCCAACAATGAGCAGTTCTTC. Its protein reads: CASGTGLATRGANNEQFF.